This T cell receptor beta chain was captured by sequencing in a study of Ad26.COV2.S vaccination and SARS-CoV-2 variants. Study-level findings and limits: Comparability of non-spike TCR breadth was observed across vaccine and placebo recipients. There was a possibility that the TCR breadth and depth analyses underestimated total T cell responses.

Regarding treatment: about 20 received Ad26.COV2.S at low or high dose, single or two shots; roughly five received placebo; per-sample allocation not given. Sampling was performed 63 days after the first vaccine or placebo injection. Based in Boston, the donor was an adult of 18-55 years. TCRdb's table, derived via immunoSEQ multiplex PCR, lists solely in-frame clones and lacks some. This table has 300,000 to 450,000 clones, around 84% appearing once. This clone showed up just once. Its specificity is unknown. The germline V and J ends were trimmed by 3 bases and 3 bases, with 12 bases remaining between them. The germline CDR1 and CDR2 sequences are DFQATT and SNEGSKA (reference sequence). The CDR3 is 15 amino acids.

The chain joins TRBV20-1 to TRBJ1-6; no clear D. The receptor was isolated from a person aged 18-60 years who received the Ad26.COV2.S COVID-19 vaccine or a placebo. The specimen comprised peripheral blood, sampled in a trial of Ad26.COV2.S vaccine versus placebo. This CDR3 is CSASGELIYNSPLHF. The CDR3 region has the DNA TGCAGTGCTAGTGGGGAACTAATCTATAATTCACCCCTCCACTTT.